These 29 T cell receptor beta chains were all obtained from the same sample, sequenced in a study of T cells in localized non-small cell lung cancer. The table came from immunoSEQ multiplex PCR; TCRdb's copy has only in-frame clones and leaves some out. The table shows more than 3,500 clones, with around 25% occurring only once. This specimen consisted of lung tumor tissue, obtained before any cancer treatment. The receptors here all came from a male donor aged 60 or over with stage I lung adenocarcinoma.

The chain is built from TRBV5-1 and TRBJ2-5; 7 nucleotides align to TRBD2. J gave up 4 bases and V 0 bases, and 6 bases lay outside the gene matches. Germline CDR1 SGHRS, CDR2 YFSETQ. The CDR3 totals 15 residues. DNA for the CDR3: TGCGCCAGCAGCTTGGAGCGGGGTGGGGGAGAGACCCAGTACTTC. Its protein product is CASSLERGGGETQYF.

The rearrangement links TRBV23-1 to TRBJ2-6, with TRBD1 matching 7 bases. TRBV23-1 is treated as an ORF (open reading frame) with a function not yet certain. This CDR3 comprises 13 residues. The J segment lost 4 bases and the V segment lost 10 bases, leaving 4 bases of the junction unmatched. The CDR3 region is CATDRAGANVLTF. DNA for the CDR3: TGCGCCACTGACAGGGCCGGGGCCAACGTCCTGACTTTC.

This clone was counted a few times. The chain has TRBV15 and TRBJ2-7, with TRBD1 identical over 7 bases. The CDR3 length is 18 residues. Germline-derived CDR1 and CDR2 are LNHNV and YYDKDF (reference sequence). Trimming removed 1 base from V and 3 bases from J; junction bases left unmatched: 15. Written as DNA, the CDR3 is TGTGCCACCAGCAGAGGTTTGGCCTGGGACAGTCCTAACTACGAGCAGTACTTC. This encodes CATSRGLAWDSPNYEQYF.

This clone was counted between two and nine times. The chain couples TRBV10-2 to TRBJ2-7; 8 bases map to TRBD2. CDR3 length: 12 amino acids. The ends lost 10 bases at V and 7 bases at J; junction bases unmatched: 9. Germline assignment: CDR1 WSHSY and CDR2 SAAADI. The CDR3 sequence: CATSGGKGEQYF. CDR3 in DNA: TGCGCCACCAGCGGGGGAAAGGGGGAGCAGTACTTC.

This clone was counted between two and nine times. The genes are TRBV28 and TRBJ1-2; a possible D gene is TRBD1 (5 bases). Germline-derived CDR1 and CDR2 are MDHEN and SYDVKM. Trimming removed 11 bases at V and 4 bases at J, with 17 bases between. CDR3 size: 13 residues. CDR3 nucleotide sequence: TGTGCCGGACAACGAATCGGCGGCTATGGCTACACCTTC. It is translated as CAGQRIGGYGYTF.

The rearrangement joins TRBV10-2 to TRBJ2-2; 8 bases match TRBD2. In germline, CDR1 is WSHSY, CDR2 SAAADI. Losses at the gene ends were 6 bases for V and 6 bases for J; bases not matched to a gene: 9. This CDR3 is 15 amino acids long. For the CDR3, the DNA is TGCGCCAGCAGGCCGCCGGGACTAGAGGCCGGGGAGCTGTTTTTT. It encodes CASRPPGLEAGELFF.

In DNA, the CDR3 is TGTGCCAGCAGCCGAAGATGGGGGCAGGCAACTAATGAAAAACTGTTTTTT. The encoded protein is CASSRRWGQATNEKLFF. V and J are TRBV11-3 and TRBJ1-4; possible D gene TRBD1, 6 bases. Trimming left V 5 bases short and J 0 bases short, with 16 bases between. This CDR3 has 17 residues. Germline CDR1 is SGHNT and CDR2 is YENEEA. Full variable domain (outside the CDR3, taken from reference TRBV11-3 and TRBJ1-4): EAGVVQSPRYKIIEKKQPVAFWCNPISGHNTLYWYLQNLGQGPELLIRYENEEAVDDSQLPKDRFSAERLKGVDSTLKIQPAELGDSAVYLCASSRRWGQATNEKLFFGSGTQLSVL.

To note about this clone: A junction boundary mismatches the germline segment, possibly from a read error. The rearrangement links TRBV6-8 to TRBJ2-1; maybe TRBD2 (6 bases). Germline CDR1 MNHGY, CDR2 SAAAGT. The CDR3 totals 15 residues. CDR3 sequence: CAISGGATSYNEQFF. The CDR3 nucleotides read TGTGCCATCAGTGGCGGGGCAACCTCCTACAATGAGCAGTTCTTC.

This clone has a handful of counts. The V gene is TRBV5-1, the J gene TRBJ1-6, with TRBD1 as a possible D gene (5 bases). This CDR3 has 15 residues. The germline CDR1 and CDR2 sequences are SGHRS and YFSETQ. With 0 bases removed from V and 5 bases from J, the gap between germline ends came to 9 bases. Here the CDR3 reads CASSLAGGDNSPLHF. CDR3 in DNA: TGCGCCAGCAGCTTGGCCGGGGGTGATAATTCACCCCTCCACTTT.

This clone is classed as medium-sized. The rearrangement joins TRBV4-1 to TRBJ2-7; 8 positions match TRBD1. Germline CDR1 is MGHRA and CDR2 is YSYEKL. V lost 4 bases, J lost 4 bases, and 15 bases stayed unmatched. This CDR3 is built from 17 residues. The CDR3 coding sequence is TGCGCCAGCAGCCGTACAACAGGGGGAGAGTTTCTATACGAGCAGTACTTC. Encoded protein: CASSRTTGGEFLYEQYF.

This clone was detected only a few times. This chain joins TRBV2 and TRBJ2-7; 14 nucleotides align to TRBD2. CDR1 and CDR2 (germline): SNHLY, FYNNEI. V shed 10 bases and J 8 bases; nucleotides not matched to a gene: 19. This CDR3 is built from 17 residues. CDR3 DNA: TGTGCCACCCTGGGACTAGCGGGGGCCTTACGACCTACGAAGCAGTACTTC. Protein sequence: CATLGLAGALRPTKQYF.

This clone appeared a few times. The chain has TRBV11-3 and TRBJ1-5; D is unresolved. The V end lost 6 bases, the J end lost 1 base, and 16 bases lay between the germline ends. The CDR3 contains 16 residues. Germline-derived CDR1 and CDR2 are SGHNT and YENEEA. DNA of the CDR3: TGTGCCAGCAGGTCGGACGCCACGGGGAGCAATCAGCCCCAGCATTTT. Translation: CASRSDATGSNQPQHF.

In its sample, this clone was seen a few times. The rearrangement joins TRBV11-3 to TRBJ2-5; 14 bases agree with TRBD2. The germline V gene encodes CDR1 SGHNT and CDR2 YENEEA. The trim removed 4 bases at V and 1 base at J, leaving 5 bases unmatched. CDR3 length equals 17 residues. CDR3 region: CASSSGLAGGGQETQYF. The DNA of the CDR3 is TGTGCCAGCAGCTCTGGACTAGCGGGGGGCGGCCAAGAGACCCAGTACTTC.

The V and J genes are TRBV6-8 and TRBJ2-1; a possible D gene is TRBD2 (6 bases). This CDR3 is 15 amino acids long. The germline V and J ends were trimmed by 2 bases and 2 bases, with 10 bases remaining between them. Germline-derived CDR1 and CDR2 are MNHGY and SAAAGT. CDR3: CASSYRRGTYNEQFF. The CDR3 nucleotides read TGTGCCAGCAGTTACAGACGGGGGACCTACAATGAGCAGTTCTTC.

The chain recombines TRBV30 with TRBJ1-6; D uncertain. Trimming cost V 7 bases and J 8 bases, with 15 bases left between them. Germline V gene data show CDR1 as GTSNPN and CDR2 as SVGIG (reference sequence). This CDR3 has 13 amino acids. CDR3 DNA: TGTGCCTTCGAAGCGGCCCGGGATTCACCCCTCCACTTT. It codes for CAFEAARDSPLHF.

This rearrangement joins TRBV9 to TRBJ1-3; D ambiguous. The germline gives CDR1 SGDLS, CDR2 YYNGEE. This CDR3 is built from 17 residues. The V gene lost 3 bases and the J gene lost 0 bases, with 16 bases spanning the gap. The CDR3 DNA is TGTGCCAGCAGCGGCCCCGGGAGCCTATACTCTGGAAACACCATATATTTT. Translation: CASSGPGSLYSGNTIYF.

J is TRBJ1-1 and V is TRBV6-8; D might be TRBD1 (6 bases). With 10 bases removed from V and 3 bases from J, the gap between germline ends came to 18 bases. Germline lookup yields CDR1 MNHGY and CDR2 SAAAGT. There are 14 residues in the CDR3. In DNA form, the CDR3 reads TGTGCCACCAAGCTAAGGGGGTGGGACACTGAAGCTTTCTTT. It is translated as CATKLRGWDTEAFF.

This clone has just a few counts. The V and J genes are TRBV11-3 and TRBJ2-2; D is unclear. V lost 6 bases and J lost 3, with 11 bases in between. The CDR3 is 14 amino acids. Germline assignment: CDR1 SGHNT and CDR2 YENEEA. CDR3 region: CASRHDTHTGELFF. The CDR3 region has the DNA TGTGCCAGCAGGCATGACACCCACACCGGGGAGCTGTTTTTT.

The sample holds a few counts of this clone. The gene calls are TRBV11-3 and TRBJ2-7; 10 nucleotides match TRBD1. The CDR3 is 14 residues long. Trimming removed 3 bases from V and 6 bases from J; junction bases left unmatched: 5. Germline assignment: CDR1 SGHNT and CDR2 YENEEA. The CDR3 loop reads CASSLTGTGVEQYF. In nucleotides, the CDR3 is TGTGCCAGCAGCTTGACCGGGACAGGGGTCGAGCAGTACTTC.

In its sample, this clone was seen once. CDR3 coding DNA: TGTGCCAGCAGCCAAAGGGCAGCTGAAGCCTACGAGCAGTACTTC. It translates to CASSQRAAEAYEQYF. The genes are TRBV16 and TRBJ2-7; no clear D gene. The V end was cut by 2 bases, the J end by 2 bases, with 13 bases between. The CDR3 is 15 residues long. Per the germline V gene, CDR1 is KGHSY and CDR2 is FQNENV.

CDR3 sequence reads: CASSPDQGLYGYTF. The CDR3, as DNA: TGTGCCAGCTCACCTGACCAGGGACTCTATGGCTACACCTTC. The chain employs TRBV18 and TRBJ1-2; TRBD1 is a possible D gene (5 bases). V was clipped by 3 bases and J by 4 bases, with 12 bases between them. From germline, CDR1 is KGHSH and CDR2 LQKENI. The CDR3 covers 14 residues.

The table lists this clone with a few counts. V usage is TRBV1 and J usage is TRBJ2-7; the table assigns TRBD2, which was not confirmed against the DNA. TRBV1 is a pseudogene segment. The CDR3 runs to 13 residues. This CDR3 reads CASSLGSTYEQYF. The DNA for the CDR3 is TGCGCCAGCAGCCTCGGGAGCACCTACGAGCAGTACTTC.

V gene TRBV25-1 combines with J gene TRBJ2-7; 11 positions agree with TRBD1. Germline lookup yields CDR1 MGHDK and CDR2 SYGVNS. The CDR3 runs 13 residues. Trimming cost V 8 bases and J 3 bases; bases outside gene matches: 3. For the CDR3, the DNA is TGTGCCAGCCTGGGACAGGGGGACTACGAGCAGTACTTC. Its protein product is CASLGQGDYEQYF.

Only a few counts were recorded for this clone. The V gene is TRBV30, the J gene TRBJ2-7; D may be TRBD1 (6 bases). The CDR3 sequence is 12 residues long. The ends were cut back, 2 bases at V and 7 bases at J, with 12 bases in the middle. Germline CDR1 reads GTSNPN; CDR2 reads SVGIG (reference sequence). CDR3: CAWSITGWEQYF. The CDR3 DNA is TGTGCCTGGAGTATCACAGGGTGGGAGCAGTACTTC. Looking up the rest from reference TRBV30 and TRBJ2-7 gives the full variable domain: SQTIHQWPATLVQPVGSPLSLECTVEGTSNPNLYWYRQAAGRGLQLLFYSVGIGQISSEVPQNLSASRPQDRQFILSSKKLLLSDSGFYLCAWSITGWEQYFGPGTRLTVT.

J is TRBJ2-1 and V is TRBV19; no clear D. Trimming stripped 3 bases from V and 14 bases from J, with 14 bases between. Germline V lookup: CDR1 LNHDA, CDR2 SQIVND (reference sequence). The CDR3 totals 12 residues. The chain's CDR3 is CASSIPGPRKFF. The CDR3 nucleotides are TGTGCCAGTAGTATCCCGGGCCCGCGGAAGTTCTTC.

This clone was seen a few times. The chain employs TRBV19 and TRBJ2-2; D ambiguous. V lost 6 bases and J 1 base, leaving 18 bases between the germline ends. The CDR3 covers 17 residues. Germline CDR1 is LNHDA and CDR2 is SQIVND (reference sequence). Written as DNA, the CDR3 is TGTGCCAGTAGAGCAAGCAGGCGGCTCCAGAACACCGGGGAGCTGTTTTTT. It is translated as CASRASRRLQNTGELFF.

This clone was seen only a few times. The CDR3 DNA sequence: TGTGCCAGCAGCTTATCTGTCAGCGGGGGGGTGGTAGAGACCCAGTACTTC. Its protein is CASSLSVSGGVVETQYF. The V gene is TRBV11-3, the J gene TRBJ2-5; 10 positions match TRBD2. J was trimmed by 4 bases and V by 2 bases; bases with no gene match: 10. The CDR3 runs 17 residues. Germline CDR1 SGHNT, CDR2 YENEEA.

The chain carries TRBV19 and TRBJ1-4, with D uncertain. Trimming took 5 bases from V and 7 from J, leaving 20 bases between them. This CDR3 has 16 amino acids. The V gene's germline CDR1 is LNHDA and CDR2 SQIVND (reference sequence). In nucleotides, the CDR3 is TGTGCCAGTAGTTCCAAAGAGGCAGGATGGAGTGAAAAACTGTTTTTT. Translated, it gives CASSSKEAGWSEKLFF.

This clone was detected a few times. The chain combines TRBV5-1 with TRBJ2-2, with 8 bases fitting TRBD2. The junction had 14 bases not matched to a gene; V was cut back by 3 bases and J by 1 base. This CDR3 spans 19 amino acids. Germline V lookup: CDR1 SGHRS, CDR2 YFSETQ. CDR3 DNA sequence: TGCGCCAGCAGCTGGATGACCTCGGGGCTAGCGGGGAACACCGGGGAGCTGTTTTTT. It translates to CASSWMTSGLAGNTGELFF.